The TCR beta chain described here comes from a study of blood T cell repertoires in COVID-19. Study-wide background: Sites in the United States, Italy and Spain provided acute and convalescent COVID-19 samples. PBMCs, B-cell-depleted T cells, or T cells were the source of the cDNA or gDNA that made up the material.

Germline-derived CDR1 and CDR2 are SGHAT and FQDESV (reference sequence). The CDR3 has 15 residues. The V gene lost 1 base and the J gene lost 3 bases, with 10 bases spanning the gap. Original data processing: Reference gene primers were amplified, and this amplification served to estimate nucleated cell counts. Profiled with immunoSEQ multiplex PCR; TCRdb holds only in-frame clones, not every one. D and trimming come from the DNA, and the V and J calls and clone size come from that table. The table lists tens of thousands of clones, approximately 80% of them singletons, with about a sixth in the top ten.

J is TRBJ1-5 and V is TRBV11-1, with D perhaps TRBD1 (5 bases). Sequencing was performed on peripheral blood. This TCR came from a woman aged 60-75 years with acute or convalescent COVID-19. The CDR3 region is CASSLDAGPNQPQHF. The CDR3 nucleotides read TGTGCCAGCAGCTTAGATGCAGGGCCCAATCAGCCCCAGCATTTT.